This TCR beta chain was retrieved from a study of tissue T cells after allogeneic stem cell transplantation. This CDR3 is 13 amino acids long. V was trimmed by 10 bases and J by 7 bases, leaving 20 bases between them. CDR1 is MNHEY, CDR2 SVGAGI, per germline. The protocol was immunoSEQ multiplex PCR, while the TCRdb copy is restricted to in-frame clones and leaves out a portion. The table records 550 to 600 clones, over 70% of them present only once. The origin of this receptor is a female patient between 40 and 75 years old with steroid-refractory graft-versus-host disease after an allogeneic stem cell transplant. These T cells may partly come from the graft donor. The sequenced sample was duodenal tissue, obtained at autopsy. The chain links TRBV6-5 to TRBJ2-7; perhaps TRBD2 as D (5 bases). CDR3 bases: TGTGCCACCTCCGCCCGGCGGGTGGGAGAGCAGTACTTC. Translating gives CATSARRVGEQYF.